Following are 3 T cell receptor beta chains from one sample sequenced in a study of T cell changes during pregnancy in multiple sclerosis. Clones were sequenced by immunoSEQ multiplex PCR, and TCRdb holds only the in-frame ones, with some missing. The table lists tens of thousands of clones, 90% to 97% of them singletons. The specimen was peripheral blood, collected in the second trimester of pregnancy. These receptors originate from a female donor with multiple sclerosis, enrolled in a pregnancy study.

The V gene is TRBV27, the J gene TRBJ2-7; the match to TRBD1 covers 9 bases. J gave up 3 bases and V 5 bases, and 2 bases lay outside the gene matches. Germline V gives CDR1 MNHEY, CDR2 SMNVEV (reference sequence). This CDR3 comprises 13 residues. CDR3 DNA sequence: TGTGCCAGCAGTGGACAGGGGCACTACGAGCAGTACTTC. Its protein is CASSGQGHYEQYF.

This rearrangement joins TRBV6-1 to TRBJ2-4; 8 nucleotides line up with TRBD1. Germline values: CDR1 MNHNS, CDR2 SASEGT. This CDR3 contains 16 residues. The V gene end was trimmed by 2 bases and the J gene end by 0 bases; junction bases not matched to a gene: 3. CDR3 in DNA: TGTGCCAGCAGTGAACAGGGGGCAGGAGCCAAAAACATTCAGTACTTC. This sequence encodes CASSEQGAGAKNIQYF.

This chain uses TRBV10-3 with TRBJ2-3; TRBD1 aligns across 7 bases. The germline CDR1 and CDR2 sequences are ENHRY and SYGVKD. The CDR3 has 15 amino acids. Trimming took 5 bases from V and 0 from J; bases not matched to a gene: 5. The CDR3 sequence: CAISHQGVSTDTQYF. The CDR3 DNA follows: TGTGCCATCAGTCACCAGGGGGTTAGCACAGATACGCAGTATTTT.